The 25 T cell receptor beta chains presented below share a single source sample, sequenced in a study of cytomegalovirus exposure and HLA in healthy donors. In the PCR, 60 Vbeta and 13 Jbeta primers were used. Repertoires were generated with immunoSEQ multiplex PCR, while TCRdb's copy carries only in-frame clones and drops some. The sample carries about 120,000 clones, almost 80% recorded once. Sequenced material: PBMCs. Receptors were obtained from a female donor in good health and CMV-seronegative.

The chain has TRBV10-3 and TRBJ2-2; D might be TRBD2 (7 bases). Trimming took off 10 bases at V and 3 bases at J, with 18 bases between the two ends. The CDR3 has 15 amino acids. The germline CDR1 and CDR2 sequences are ENHRY and SYGVKD. CDR3 bases: TGTGCCACGGCGTGGGGGGCGGGAGACACCGGGGAGCTGTTTTTT. Translated: CATAWGAGDTGELFF.

The chain recombines TRBV11-2 with TRBJ2-7; D not certain. Deletions cut 1 base from V and 4 bases from J, with 8 bases between. The CDR3 extends over 13 amino acids. Germline CDR1 SGHAT, CDR2 FQNNGV. The CDR3 DNA follows: TGTGCCAGCAGCTTAGCCGCACAATACGAGCAGTACTTC. Its protein product is CASSLAAQYEQYF.

This chain links TRBV11-2 with TRBJ2-7, with 7 bases identical to TRBD1. The germline CDR1 and CDR2 sequences are SGHAT and FQNNGV. The CDR3 is 15 residues long. J was trimmed by 0 bases and V by 0 bases; bases with no gene match: 2. CDR3 region: CASSLEGGYSYEQYF. Here the CDR3 DNA reads TGTGCCAGCAGCTTAGAAGGGGGCTACTCCTACGAGCAGTACTTC.

This clone ranks as medium-sized. This chain connects TRBV5-6 to TRBJ2-4; 8 positions match TRBD2. CDR3 length: 14 amino acids. Germline loops: CDR1 SGHDT, CDR2 YYEEEE. V was pared by 3 bases and J by 9 bases, with 8 bases of the junction left unmatched. The DNA of the CDR3 is TGTGCCAGCAGCTCTGTCGGGGGGGTCGGCATTCAGTACTTC. Translating it yields CASSSVGGVGIQYF.

The rearrangement joins TRBV19 to TRBJ2-7; TRBD1 aligns across 7 bases. The germline gives CDR1 LNHDA, CDR2 SQIVND (reference sequence). The CDR3 loop spans 15 amino acids. J was trimmed by 3 bases and V by 5 bases; bases with no gene match: 10. As DNA, the CDR3 is TGTGCCAGTAGTGCGCCGGGACAGTCTTTCTACGAGCAGTACTTC. It encodes CASSAPGQSFYEQYF.

V is TRBV5-4 and J is TRBJ1-4, with unresolved D. The CDR3 contains 12 residues. Germline lookup yields CDR1 SGHNT and CDR2 YYREEE (reference sequence). V dropped 3 bases and J dropped 5 bases, with 5 bases sitting between them. Here the CDR3 reads CASSSPNEKLFF. The CDR3 nucleotides are TGTGCCAGCAGCTCCCCGAATGAAAAACTGTTTTTT.

The rearrangement joins TRBV5-1 to TRBJ1-4; the D is unclear. CDR3 length equals 14 residues. Trimming left V 3 bases short and J 7 bases short, with 13 bases between. Germline V gene lookup returns CDR1 SGHRS and CDR2 YFSETQ. CDR3 protein: CASSSRGLGEKLFF. DNA for the CDR3: TGCGCCAGCAGCTCCCGGGGTCTTGGTGAAAAACTGTTTTTT.

J is TRBJ2-4 and V is TRBV28; 11 nucleotides match TRBD1. Germline-derived CDR1 and CDR2 are MDHEN and SYDVKM. The CDR3 loop spans 17 amino acids. Germline trimming cut 0 bases from V and 1 base from J; bases unmatched to any gene: 2. Written as DNA, the CDR3 is TGTGCCAGCAGTTTATGGGGACAGGGGGAGGCCAAAAACATTCAGTACTTC. Protein product: CASSLWGQGEAKNIQYF.

This chain joins TRBV27 and TRBJ2-1; 9 nucleotides align to TRBD2. V lost 7 bases and J lost 7; bases outside the gene matches: 8. The CDR3 is 14 amino acids. Germline lookup yields CDR1 MNHEY and CDR2 SMNVEV (reference sequence). The CDR3 loop reads CASKALAGPNEQFF. In DNA, the CDR3 is TGTGCCAGCAAGGCTCTAGCGGGACCGAATGAGCAGTTCTTC.

This clone showed up just once. The rearrangement uses TRBV7-2 and TRBJ2-1; TRBD2 matches 11 bases. J lost 8 bases, V lost 3 bases, and 3 bases had no gene match. Germline CDR1 reads SGHTA; CDR2 reads FQGNSA. This CDR3 has 14 residues. The chain's CDR3 is CASSFLLAGDEQFF. For the CDR3, the DNA is TGTGCCAGCAGCTTTCTACTAGCGGGAGATGAGCAGTTCTTC.

The chain has TRBV11-2 and TRBJ2-7; 7 nucleotides agree with TRBD2. With 3 bases clipped from V and 9 bases from J, the junction kept 14 bases outside the gene matches. The CDR3 has 15 residues. Germline V gene lookup returns CDR1 SGHAT and CDR2 FQNNGV. The CDR3 DNA is TGTGCCAGCAGCTTTGGTGAGGGCTCCTGGGGGGGGCAGTACTTC. Translation gives CASSFGEGSWGGQYF. The full variable domain, with the rest looked up from reference TRBV11-2 and TRBJ2-7, is EAGVAQSPRYKIIEKRQSVAFWCNPISGHATLYWYQQILGQGPKLLIQFQNNGVVDDSQLPKDRFSAERLKGVDSTLKIQPAKLEDSAVYLCASSFGEGSWGGQYFGPGTRLTVT.

The rearrangement links TRBV9 to TRBJ2-7; 12 bases line up with TRBD1. With 4 bases clipped from V and 3 bases from J, the junction kept 11 bases outside the gene matches. The CDR3 runs 17 residues. CDR1 is SGDLS and CDR2 is YYNGEE in the germline V gene. In DNA, the CDR3 is TGTGCCAGCAGCCCCTTCCGGGACAGGGGGCTAGGCTACGAGCAGTACTTC. It specifies CASSPFRDRGLGYEQYF.

The gene calls are TRBV11-3 and TRBJ1-5; the D is unclear. Germline CDR1 reads SGHNT; CDR2 reads YENEEA. V was trimmed by 1 base and J by 0 bases, leaving 10 bases between them. The CDR3 has 16 residues. Here the CDR3 reads CASSLGGGLSNQPQHF. Here the CDR3 DNA reads TGTGCCAGCAGCTTAGGCGGCGGTCTTAGCAATCAGCCCCAGCATTTT.

The rearrangement uses TRBV10-3 and TRBJ1-5, with 7 bases aligning to TRBD1. The CDR3 length is 12 residues. From germline, CDR1 is ENHRY and CDR2 SYGVKD. Unmatched junction bases numbered 5, after V lost 10 bases and J lost 5 bases. CDR3 sequence (DNA): TGTGCCACCTCCCAGGGGGATCAGCCCCAGCATTTT. It codes for CATSQGDQPQHF.

The genes are TRBV21-1 and TRBJ2-2; the table's D call, TRBD1, was not checked against the DNA. TRBV21-1 is a known pseudogene. The CDR3 extends over 16 amino acids. CDR3 DNA: TGTGCCAGCAGCAAAGAAGGACAGGGTAACACCGGGGAGCTGTTTTTT. Residues: CASSKEGQGNTGELFF.

The chain is built from TRBV11-2 and TRBJ2-5; D is unclear. The end of the DNA fits TRBJ2-7 better, so the J call may be wrong. This CDR3 is built from 12 residues. The germline V gene encodes CDR1 SGHAT and CDR2 FQNNGV. CDR3 sequence: CASSLDRYEQYF. The CDR3 nucleotides read TGTGCCAGCAGCTTAGACCGCTACGAGCAGTACTTC.

The rearrangement links TRBV5-1 to TRBJ1-5; D may be TRBD1 (5 bases). The CDR3 length is 14 residues. V was trimmed by 0 bases and J by 7 bases, leaving 11 bases between them. Germline CDR1 is SGHRS and CDR2 is YFSETQ. The CDR3, as DNA: TGCGCCAGCAGCTTGGGTCAGGGAGGGCAGCCCCAGCATTTT. Translated, it gives CASSLGQGGQPQHF.

The chain combines TRBV5-5 with TRBJ2-5; D ambiguous. Germline V gives CDR1 SGHKS, CDR2 YYEKEE (reference sequence). This CDR3 is built from 14 residues. Trimming pared 3 bases from V and 1 base from J, leaving 10 bases between. The CDR3 nucleotides read TGTGCCAGCAGCTCGTACACCATCCAAGAGACCCAGTACTTC. This encodes CASSSYTIQETQYF.

This clone is a singleton in its sample. The identical CDR3 is also encoded by other nucleotide sequences in the sample. V gene TRBV7-2 combines with J gene TRBJ2-7; 11 nucleotides align to TRBD2. The CDR3 spans 15 residues. V was pared by 3 bases and J by 2 bases, with 3 bases of the junction left unmatched. The germline V gene has CDR1 SGHTA and CDR2 FQGNSA. The CDR3 nucleotides are TGTGCCAGCAGCTTGGTAGCGGGAGGGCCCTACGAGCAGTACTTC. Its protein is CASSLVAGGPYEQYF.

In DNA, the CDR3 is TGTGCCAGCAGCCCTCGTTCAGGGGAAGATGGGGCCAACGTCCTGACTTTC. This translates into CASSPRSGEDGANVLTF. J is TRBJ2-6 and V is TRBV11-2; weak D call: TRBD1 (6 bases). This CDR3 is built from 17 residues. CDR1 and CDR2 (germline): SGHAT, FQNNGV. V was trimmed by 5 bases and J by 3 bases, leaving 17 bases between them.

This rearrangement joins TRBV6-1 to TRBJ2-7, with D tentatively TRBD2 (6 bases). Trimming left V 5 bases short and J 4 bases short, with 15 bases between. This CDR3 spans 14 amino acids. Germline-derived CDR1 and CDR2 are MNHNS and SASEGT. DNA for the CDR3: TGTGCCAGCAGTCCTACTCTAGGGACTTACGAGCAGTACTTC. This sequence encodes CASSPTLGTYEQYF.

The chain recombines TRBV4-1 with TRBJ2-1, with 15 bases matching TRBD2. V gave up 1 base and J gave up 7 bases; unmatched junction bases: 5. The CDR3 sequence is 17 residues long. Germline CDR1 and CDR2: MGHRA and YSYEKL. Here the CDR3 reads CASSQGGLAGGWNEQFF. Here the CDR3 DNA reads TGCGCCAGCAGCCAAGGGGGACTAGCGGGAGGATGGAATGAGCAGTTCTTC.

In regard to this clone: The germline gene is not matched at one end of the junction; a read error may be the cause. The chain has TRBV15 and TRBJ2-7; D ambiguous. Germline lookup yields CDR1 LNHNV and CDR2 YYDKDF (reference sequence). The CDR3 sequence is 14 residues long. CDR3 loop: CATGRPTSPYEQYF. The CDR3 coding sequence is TGTGCCACCGGCAGGCCTACCTCCCCCTACGAGCAGTACTTC.

This clone was observed a handful of times. CDR3 nucleotides: TGTGCCTCACAGAGGGGGGGGGAGGCCTACGAGCAGTACTTC. It is translated as CASQRGGEAYEQYF. The chain carries TRBV10-3 and TRBJ2-7, with D maybe TRBD2 (7 bases). Trimming removed 11 bases from V and 2 bases from J, with 19 bases in between. This CDR3 spans 14 amino acids. Per the germline V gene, CDR1 is ENHRY and CDR2 is SYGVKD.

The chain recombines TRBV5-5 with TRBJ1-4; weak D call: TRBD1 (5 bases). Germline V gives CDR1 SGHKS, CDR2 YYEKEE (reference sequence). The CDR3 is made up of 16 amino acids. V was pared by 0 bases and J by 4 bases, with 13 bases between. CDR3: CASSLEGAHGNEKLFF. The CDR3 nucleotides read TGTGCCAGCAGCTTGGAAGGGGCCCACGGTAATGAAAAACTGTTTTTT.